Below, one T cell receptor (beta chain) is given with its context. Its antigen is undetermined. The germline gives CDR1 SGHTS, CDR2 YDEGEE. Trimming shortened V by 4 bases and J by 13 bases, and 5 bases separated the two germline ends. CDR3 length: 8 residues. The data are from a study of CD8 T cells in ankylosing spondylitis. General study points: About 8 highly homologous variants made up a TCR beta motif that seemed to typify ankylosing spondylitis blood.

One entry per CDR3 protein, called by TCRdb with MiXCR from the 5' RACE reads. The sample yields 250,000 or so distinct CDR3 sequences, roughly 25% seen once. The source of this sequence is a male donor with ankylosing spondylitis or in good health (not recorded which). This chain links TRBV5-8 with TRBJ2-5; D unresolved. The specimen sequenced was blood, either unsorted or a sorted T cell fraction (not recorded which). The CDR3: CASSPRYF. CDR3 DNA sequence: TGTGCCAGCAGCCCCCGGTACTTC.